This entry is about one T cell receptor (beta chain). Its matching antigen is unknown. With 60 Vbeta and 13 Jbeta primers, the PCR was carried out. TCRdb's copy holds only in-frame clones and misses some; the assay was immunoSEQ multiplex PCR. The repertoire holds around 300,000 clones, with around two thirds as singletons. Despite likely unrecorded immune exposures, the donors were nominally healthy at the time of sampling. The ends were cut back, 7 bases at V and 0 bases at J, with 21 bases in the middle. This CDR3 spans 17 amino acids. Germline V gives CDR1 SGHRS, CDR2 YFSETQ. This entry is derived from a study of cytomegalovirus exposure and HLA in healthy donors. Overall study results and limits: Among the sequence variants, a highly shared cluster was likely an artifact of sequencing.

Material: PBMCs. The source of this sequence is a female donor in good health and CMV-seronegative. This chain links TRBV5-1 with TRBJ2-3; D uncertain. In DNA, the CDR3 is TGCGCCAGCTGCCGGGTGGGTGAAACATCTAGCACAGATACGCAGTATTTT. Residues: CASCRVGETSSTDTQYF.